This T cell receptor (beta chain) was recorded in a study of cytomegalovirus exposure and HLA in healthy donors. Trimming pared 7 bases from V and 8 bases from J, leaving 17 bases between. The germline CDR1 and CDR2 sequences are SNHLY and FYNNEI. The CDR3 length is 14 residues. This clone was detected once. Sequencing was performed with immunoSEQ multiplex PCR; in TCRdb, only in-frame clones are kept and a portion is missing. The profile shows 120,000 to 150,000 clones, 85% to 90% of them singletons. Sequenced material: PBMCs. This chain uses TRBV2 with TRBJ1-4, with D maybe TRBD1 (5 bases). The receptor was isolated from a woman in her late teens or twenties in good health and CMV-seropositive. The CDR3 loop is CASIRTWGEEKLFF. CDR3 nucleotides: TGTGCCAGCATCCGGACCTGGGGGGAGGAAAAACTGTTTTTT.